The 22 T cell receptor beta chains below were found in one sample sequenced in a study of technical replicates of blood from several donors. Assay: immunoSEQ multiplex PCR; the TCRdb copy retains only in-frame clones and omits some. The sample carries about 83,000 clones, just over 90% recorded once. The source material was T cells isolated from PBMCs. Source of these receptors: a human donor in good health.

V gene TRBV6-5 combines with J gene TRBJ1-4; 9 bases fit TRBD1. CDR1 MNHEY and CDR2 SVGAGI come from the germline V gene. The CDR3 consists of 15 residues. V shed 7 bases and J 7 bases; nucleotides not matched to a gene: 10. The CDR3 DNA is TGTGCCAGCATTAACGCCGGGACAGGGATTGAAAAACTGTTTTTT. It translates to CASINAGTGIEKLFF.

This chain connects TRBV2 to TRBJ1-4, with 7 nucleotides matching TRBD1. Looked up from germline, CDR1 is SNHLY and CDR2 is FYNNEI. There are 14 residues in the CDR3. With 3 bases clipped from V and 7 bases from J, the junction kept 5 bases outside the gene matches. CDR3: CASSDKGAFEKLFF. The CDR3 nucleotides read TGTGCCAGCAGTGACAAGGGGGCATTTGAAAAACTGTTTTTT.

This chain links TRBV7-7 with TRBJ2-3; no clear D gene. The CDR3 is made up of 12 amino acids. Germline V gives CDR1 SSHAT, CDR2 FNYEAQ (reference sequence). V was cut by 11 bases and J by 4 bases, with 13 bases left in between. This chain's CDR3 is CAVEKLADTQYF. DNA of the CDR3: TGTGCCGTGGAGAAGTTAGCAGATACGCAGTATTTT.

The chain couples TRBV11-2 to TRBJ2-3, with TRBD1 matching 10 bases. Germline V CDR1 and CDR2: SGHAT, FQNNGV. The CDR3 has 14 residues. Trimming at V came to 5 bases and at J to 4 bases, leaving 3 bases not matched to a gene. In DNA form, the CDR3 reads TGTGCCAGCAGCCAAGGACAGGGGGCAGATACGCAGTATTTT. It translates to CASSQGQGADTQYF.

The chain is built from TRBV30 and TRBJ2-2, with D perhaps matching TRBD1 (6 bases). The CDR3 totals 17 residues. V lost 1 base to trimming and J lost 7 bases, with 22 bases between them. CDR1 GTSNPN and CDR2 SVGIG come from the germline V gene (reference sequence). In DNA form, the CDR3 reads TGTGCCTGGAGTGGGGGGCTAGCCTTCACGGTTAACGGGGAGCTGTTTTTT. Translated, it gives CAWSGGLAFTVNGELFF.

The chain employs TRBV28 and TRBJ2-3, with D hard to call. Germline assignment: CDR1 MDHEN and CDR2 SYDVKM. The V and J ends lost 5 bases and 2 bases respectively, with 8 bases between them. This CDR3 has 13 residues. The CDR3 sequence: CASSPLSTDTQYF. DNA of the CDR3: TGTGCCAGCAGTCCCCTTTCCACAGATACGCAGTATTTT.

This clone came up once. The V and J genes are TRBV6-1 and TRBJ1-3; 7 bases are a match to TRBD1. The V and J ends lost 4 bases and 0 bases, in that order; junction bases with no gene match: 3. CDR3 length equals 15 residues. Germline V gives CDR1 MNHNS, CDR2 SASEGT. CDR3 amino acids: CASSGGQSSGNTIYF. The CDR3 DNA is TGTGCCAGCAGTGGGGGACAGTCCTCTGGAAACACCATATATTTT.

This clone was seen a handful of times. V usage is TRBV6-5 and J usage is TRBJ2-7, with 7 nucleotides matching TRBD1. The CDR3 totals 13 residues. The germline gives CDR1 MNHEY, CDR2 SVGAGI. With V trimmed by 6 bases and J by 0 bases, 2 bases remained unmatched. CDR3 sequence reads: CASSWDSSYEQYF. CDR3 nucleotides: TGTGCCAGCAGCTGGGACAGCTCCTACGAGCAGTACTTC.

The chain has TRBV2 and TRBJ1-4, with 7 bases matching TRBD1. Trimming cost V 6 bases and J 0 bases; bases outside gene matches: 16. CDR3 length equals 19 residues. Per the germline V gene, CDR1 is SNHLY and CDR2 is FYNNEI. CDR3 loop: CASRDLRDSKDSTNEKLFF. The CDR3 coding sequence is TGTGCCAGCAGGGACCTCCGGGACAGCAAGGACTCAACTAATGAAAAACTGTTTTTT.

The V and J genes are TRBV29-1 and TRBJ1-3; no firm D call. CDR3 length equals 12 residues. Per germline, CDR1 SQVTM and CDR2 ANQGSEA. The germline V and J ends were trimmed by 4 bases and 9 bases, with 13 bases remaining between them. The CDR3 sequence is CSVVGFASTIYF. CDR3 DNA: TGCAGCGTTGTCGGTTTTGCGAGCACCATATATTTT.

V is TRBV27 and J is TRBJ2-5; TRBD1 matches 10 bases. Trimming took 5 bases from V and 5 from J; bases not matched to a gene: 8. This CDR3 is built from 15 residues. CDR1 MNHEY and CDR2 SMNVEV come from the germline V gene (reference sequence). CDR3 DNA: TGTGCCAGCAGTATGACAGGGGGCAGGTTGGAGACCCAGTACTTC. As protein: CASSMTGGRLETQYF.

This chain joins TRBV14 and TRBJ2-7; D possibly corresponds to TRBD1 (5 bases). V lost 4 bases and J 3 bases, leaving 13 bases between the germline ends. Germline values: CDR1 SGHDN, CDR2 FVKESK. The CDR3 covers 14 residues. CDR3 nucleotide sequence: TGTGCCAGCAGCCCCTTCCCAGGGATCTACGAGCAGTACTTC. Translated: CASSPFPGIYEQYF.

The V and J genes are TRBV30 and TRBJ1-5; D is uncertain. CDR3 length: 14 amino acids. The V gene's germline CDR1 is GTSNPN and CDR2 SVGIG (reference sequence). V was clipped by 0 bases and J by 6 bases, with 12 bases between them. The CDR3, as DNA: TGTGCCTGGAGTGTGTACGGGTCGAGTCAGCCCCAGCATTTT. Translation gives CAWSVYGSSQPQHF.

The chain recombines TRBV7-2 with TRBJ2-4; the D gene is possibly TRBD1 (6 bases). V dropped 5 bases and J dropped 7 bases, with 15 bases sitting between them. Germline V CDR1 and CDR2: SGHTA, FQGNSA. CDR3 size: 14 residues. The CDR3 DNA sequence: TGTGCCAGCAGCGTACAGGGTCTTGGGAACATTCAGTACTTC. Encoded protein: CASSVQGLGNIQYF.

The genes are TRBV5-4 and TRBJ1-2, with 10 bases matching TRBD1. CDR1 is SGHNT, CDR2 YYREEE, per germline (reference sequence). The CDR3 extends over 16 amino acids. After removal of 2 bases from V and 8 bases from J, the junction contained 12 bases not matched to a gene. CDR3 residues: CASSFDPRQGAQGYTF. CDR3 sequence (DNA): TGTGCCAGCAGCTTCGACCCCCGACAGGGGGCGCAAGGCTACACCTTC.

This chain links TRBV9 with TRBJ1-1; 7 bases are a match to TRBD1. This CDR3 region has 15 residues. Looked up from germline, CDR1 is SGDLS and CDR2 is YYNGEE. J was trimmed by 4 bases and V by 2 bases; bases with no gene match: 8. This CDR3 is CASSVTGAGATEAFF. The CDR3 DNA reads as TGTGCCAGCAGCGTTACAGGGGCTGGTGCCACTGAAGCTTTCTTT. Full variable domain (outside the CDR3, taken from reference TRBV9 and TRBJ1-1): DSGVTQTPKHLITATGQRVTLRCSPRSGDLSVYWYQQSLDQGLQFLIQYYNGEERAKGNILERFSAQQFPDLHSELNLSSLELGDSALYFCASSVTGAGATEAFFGQGTRLTVV.

This chain links TRBV10-3 with TRBJ2-7; D not certain. This CDR3 is built from 14 residues. V gave up 3 bases and J gave up 6 bases, with 15 bases separating them. Germline CDR1 is ENHRY and CDR2 is SYGVKD. The CDR3 spells CAISDSSPLGEQYF. In DNA, the CDR3 is TGTGCCATCAGTGATTCAAGTCCGCTCGGCGAGCAGTACTTC.

This chain links TRBV19 with TRBJ2-1, with D perhaps TRBD1 (6 bases). V was trimmed by 0 bases and J by 3 bases, leaving 12 bases between them. This CDR3 is 16 amino acids long. Looked up from germline, CDR1 is LNHDA and CDR2 is SQIVND (reference sequence). The CDR3 nucleotides read TGTGCCAGTAGTATAGATGAGGCAGGGGACTACAATGAGCAGTTCTTC. Encoded protein: CASSIDEAGDYNEQFF.

Note on this clone: One end of the junction is discordant with germline, which a read error may explain. This rearrangement joins TRBV25-1 to TRBJ1-4; D is uncertain. This CDR3 is 15 amino acids long. Germline CDR1 is MGHDK and CDR2 is SYGVNS. The CDR3 bases are TGTGCCAGCAGCGAATCTCGTTCCTATAATGAAAAACTGTTTTTT. Its protein is CASSESRSYNEKLFF.

The chain carries TRBV7-3 and TRBJ1-6, with D maybe TRBD1 (6 bases). The germline V gene has CDR1 SGHTA and CDR2 FQGTGA. The V gene lost 2 bases and the J gene lost 7 bases, with 9 bases spanning the gap. The CDR3 is 14 residues long. CDR3: CASSLLDRNSPLHF. For the CDR3, the DNA is TGTGCCAGCAGCTTATTGGACAGAAATTCACCCCTCCACTTT.

The CDR3 sequence is CASSTGQVYEQYF. The DNA of the CDR3 is TGTGCCAGCAGTACGGGACAGGTCTACGAGCAGTACTTC. The chain couples TRBV6-5 to TRBJ2-7; 8 bases align to TRBD1. CDR3 length equals 13 residues. The V segment lost 5 bases and the J segment 3 bases; nucleotides outside the gene matches: 3. Germline V gene sequence: CDR1 MNHEY, CDR2 SVGAGI.

Here the CDR3 reads CASSEIPGGRYGYTF. CDR3 coding DNA: TGTGCCAGCAGTGAAATACCAGGGGGCCGCTATGGCTACACCTTC. The V gene is TRBV6-1, the J gene TRBJ1-2, with 8 bases fitting TRBD1. The germline V gene has CDR1 MNHNS and CDR2 SASEGT. The CDR3 has 15 amino acids. V lost 2 bases to trimming and J lost 4 bases; unmatched junction nucleotides: 6.